This T cell receptor (beta chain) came from a study of long-term antiretroviral therapy in people with HIV. This clone was seen a few times. Running of the v3.0 immunoSEQ assay took place at survey level. The data were produced by immunoSEQ multiplex PCR, yet TCRdb's version contains in-frame clones alone and is incomplete. The table has fewer than 25,000 clones, roughly 84% seen once. Germline lookup yields CDR1 SEHNR and CDR2 FQNEAQ (reference sequence). This CDR3 spans 12 amino acids. V was trimmed by 5 bases and J by 5 bases, leaving 7 bases between them. V is TRBV7-9 and J is TRBJ2-1; D not resolved. This specimen consisted of unsorted PBMCs, obtained 5.9 years after starting antiretroviral therapy. The receptor's source is a man between 25 and 39 years old with HIV. The CDR3 sequence: CASSPLNNEQFF. The DNA of the CDR3 is TGTGCCAGCAGCCCACTCAACAATGAGCAGTTCTTC.